The clone carrying this TCR beta chain was observed at least ten times. The antigen is undetermined. The CDR3 runs to 14 residues. Trimming pared 4 bases from V and 0 bases from J, leaving 11 bases between. CDR1 and CDR2 from the germline V gene are SGHRS and YFSETQ. The entry originates in a study of post-analysis software for immune sequencing data. Study details: Disease courses included relapsing-remitting, secondary progressive and progressive-relapsing multiple sclerosis.

Study outcomes and limitations: People with multiple sclerosis had a significantly lower normalized Chao1 diversity than controls did. In patients, TRBV5-6, TRBV5-1 and TRBV20-1 belonged to five TRBV segments found more frequently than in controls. F measure showed strong co-clustering of same-batch samples.

Built from TCR beta cDNA, the libraries had unique molecular identifiers in them. TCRdb re-derived calls from the PCR reads in MiXCR, one entry per CDR3 protein. Here the sample spans about 760,000 distinct CDR3 sequences, 25% to 30% being singletons. The sequencing sample was made of blood. This chain connects TRBV5-1 to TRBJ2-7; TRBD2 is a possible D gene (5 bases). The clonotype was recovered from a girl under 18 with multiple sclerosis. CDR3 sequence reads: CASSRTGSSYEQYF. The CDR3 DNA reads TGCGCCAGCAGCAGGACGGGGAGCTCCTACGAGCAGTACTTC. The variable domain in full, completed from reference TRBV5-1 and TRBJ2-7, reads KAGVTQTPRYLIKTRGQQVTLSCSPISGHRSVSWYQQTPGQGLQFLFEYFSETQRNKGNFPGRFSGRQFSNSRSEMNVSTLELGDSALYLCASSRTGSSYEQYFGPGTRLTVT.